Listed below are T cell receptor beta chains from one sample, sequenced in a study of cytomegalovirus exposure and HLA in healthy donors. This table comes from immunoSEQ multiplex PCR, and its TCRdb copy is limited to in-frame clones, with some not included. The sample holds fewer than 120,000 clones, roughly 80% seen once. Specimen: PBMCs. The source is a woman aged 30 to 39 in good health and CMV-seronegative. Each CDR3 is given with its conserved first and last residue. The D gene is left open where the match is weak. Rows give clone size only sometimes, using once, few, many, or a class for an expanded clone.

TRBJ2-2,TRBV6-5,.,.,CASRRGTTTGELFF,TGTGCCAGCAGGAGAGGGACAACCACCGGGGAGCTGTTTTTT
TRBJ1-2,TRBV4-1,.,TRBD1,CASSQVSGTGERGYTF,TGCGCCAGCAGCCAAGTATCCGGGACAGGGGAACGGGGCTACACCTTC
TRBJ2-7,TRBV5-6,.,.,CASTSGTGYEQYF,TGTGCCAGCACCTCAGGCACGGGATACGAGCAGTACTTC
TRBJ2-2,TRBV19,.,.,CASSRTVAGELFF,TGTGCCAGTAGCCGGACAGTTGCCGGGGAGCTGTTTTTT
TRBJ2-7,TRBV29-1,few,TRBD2,CSVRTSGTYEQYF,TGCAGCGTTAGGACTAGCGGGACCTACGAGCAGTACTTC
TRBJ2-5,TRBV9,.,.,CASSGQRVGVGETQYF,TGTGCCAGCAGCGGCCAGCGGGTCGGGGTGGGAGAGACCCAGTACTTC
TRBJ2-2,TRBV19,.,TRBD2,CASRPSGIMGFGELFF,TGTGCCAGCCGCCCTAGCGGAATAATGGGGTTCGGGGAGCTGTTTTTT
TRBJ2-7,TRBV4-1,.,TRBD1,CASSQASTGQRSYEQYF,TGCGCCAGCAGCCAAGCATCGACGGGACAGCGTAGCTACGAGCAGTACTTC
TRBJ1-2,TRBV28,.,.,CASSFNQGYGYTF,TGTGCCAGCAGTTTTAATCAGGGCTATGGCTACACCTTC
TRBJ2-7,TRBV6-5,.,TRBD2,CASSYEGGPYEQYF,TGTGCCAGCAGTTACGAGGGAGGGCCTTACGAGCAGTACTTC
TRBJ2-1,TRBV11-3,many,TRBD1,CASSLGTGKIYEQFF,TGTGCCAGCAGCTTGGGGACAGGGAAGATCTATGAGCAGTTCTTC
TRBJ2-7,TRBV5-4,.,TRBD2,CASSFTSGIRYEQYF,TGTGCCAGCAGCTTCACTAGCGGGATTCGGTACGAGCAGTACTTC
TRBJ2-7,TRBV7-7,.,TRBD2,CASSASGVYEQYF,TGTGCTAGCAGCGCTAGCGGCGTCTACGAGCAGTACTTC
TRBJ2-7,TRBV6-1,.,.,CASSEVSWAFYEQYF,TGTGCCAGCAGTGAAGTTTCTTGGGCCTTCTACGAGCAGTACTTC
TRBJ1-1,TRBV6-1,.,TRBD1,CASMKDRDYWAFF,TGTGCCAGCATGAAGGACAGGGATTATTGGGCTTTCTTT
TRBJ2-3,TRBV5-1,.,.,CASSQDSSTDTQYF,TGCGCCAGCAGCCAGGACAGTAGCACAGATACGCAGTATTTT
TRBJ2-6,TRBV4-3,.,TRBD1,CASSHGTGESSGANVLTF,TGCGCCAGCAGCCACGGGACAGGGGAGAGTTCTGGGGCCAACGTCCTGACTTTC
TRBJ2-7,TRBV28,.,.,CASSLSGDAYEQYF,TGTGCCAGCAGTTTATCGGGGGATGCCTACGAGCAGTACTTC
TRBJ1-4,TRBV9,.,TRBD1,CASSAFGTGDEKLFF,TGTGCCAGCAGTGCTTTCGGGACAGGAGATGAAAAACTGTTTTTT
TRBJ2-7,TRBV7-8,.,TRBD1,CASSSVWTGGYEQYF,TGTGCCAGCAGCTCCGTGTGGACAGGGGGTTACGAGCAGTACTTC
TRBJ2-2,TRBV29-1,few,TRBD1,CSVTGGSSYTGELFF,TGCAGCGTTACAGGGGGCAGTAGTTACACCGGGGAGCTGTTTTTT
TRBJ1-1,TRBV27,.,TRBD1,CACAGQQNTEAFF,TGTGCCTGCGCGGGACAGCAGAACACTGAAGCTTTCTTT
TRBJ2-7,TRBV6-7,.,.,CASSGGFPTTYEQYF,TGTGCCAGCAGTGGGGGGTTCCCGACCACCTACGAGCAGTACTTC
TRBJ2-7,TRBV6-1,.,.,CASSVLTYEQYF,TGTGCCAGCAGTGTACTTACCTACGAGCAGTACTTC
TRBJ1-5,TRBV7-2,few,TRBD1,CASSFSGQGSQPQHF,TGTGCCAGCAGCTTTAGTGGACAGGGGAGTCAGCCCCAGCATTTT
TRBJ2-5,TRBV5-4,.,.,CASSLDWQKETQYF,TGTGCCAGCAGCTTGGATTGGCAGAAAGAGACCCAGTACTTC